The 32 T cell receptor beta chains below were found in one sample sequenced in a study of T cell responses to AZD1222 COVID-19 vaccine (dated by TCRdb to about 2021). The library was generated by the immunoSEQ multiplex PCR assay. TCRdb holds this immuneACCESS table with in-frame rearrangements only. Some clones are missing; in checked studies, unresolved V genes explain under half, and the rest has no known cause. This sample comprises about 180,000 clones, about 86% of them detected only once. The ten largest clonotypes hold approximately 7.7% of the sample. The sample's time point label, in plain terms: baseline before first vaccination. Sequencing was performed on peripheral blood, taken on day 0 of AZD1222 vaccination. The receptors were gathered from an adult in good health.

The rearrangement uses TRBV5-1 and TRBJ1-2, with 8 bases identical to TRBD1. The CDR3 totals 13 residues. Germline CDR1 and CDR2: SGHRS and YFSETQ. Trimming removed 0 bases from V and 9 bases from J; junction bases left unmatched: 4. The DNA for the CDR3 is TGCGCCAGCAGCTTGGAAGGACAGGGACGCTACACCTTC. Residues: CASSLEGQGRYTF.

This chain connects TRBV4-1 to TRBJ2-3; D perhaps matches TRBD1 (6 bases). Germline-derived CDR1 and CDR2 are MGHRA and YSYEKL. The CDR3 runs 15 residues. Trimming removed 8 bases at V and 1 base at J, with 16 bases between. CDR3 loop: CASSSGPGGTDTQYF. DNA for the CDR3: TGCGCCAGCTCCTCAGGACCAGGGGGCACAGATACGCAGTATTTT.

The V gene is TRBV13, the J gene TRBJ1-3; no clear D. The CDR3 runs 14 residues. The germline CDR1 and CDR2 sequences are PRHDT and FYEKMQ (reference sequence). Between the trimmed V and J ends, which lost 4 bases and 2 bases, there was a span of 9 bases. CDR3 region: CASSSQAAGNTIYF. CDR3 in DNA: TGTGCCAGCAGCTCCCAGGCAGCTGGAAACACCATATATTTT.

The V call is TRBV7-3, the J call TRBJ1-2; possible D gene TRBD1, 5 bases. Trimming took 2 bases from V and 1 from J, leaving 20 bases between them. Germline V lookup: CDR1 SGHTA, CDR2 FQGTGA. The CDR3 is 18 amino acids. This CDR3 reads CASSLGSRLGGGNYGYTF. As DNA, the CDR3 is TGTGCCAGCAGCTTAGGGAGCCGTTTGGGGGGAGGTAACTATGGCTACACCTTC.

DNA for the CDR3: TGCGCCAGCAGCTCGGGACTGTCCACAACTAATGAAAAACTGTTTTTT. Protein sequence: CASSSGLSTTNEKLFF. The J gene is TRBJ1-4, the V gene TRBV5-1; D might be TRBD1 (5 bases). The CDR3 is 16 residues long. Germline lookup yields CDR1 SGHRS and CDR2 YFSETQ. The V end was cut by 3 bases, the J end by 0 bases, with 12 bases between.

The rearrangement uses TRBV9 and TRBJ2-7; D is uncertain. Germline assignment: CDR1 SGDLS and CDR2 YYNGEE. CDR3 length: 15 residues. Trimming took off 0 bases at V and 2 bases at J, with 12 bases between the two ends. The CDR3 protein is CASSVGVLGAYEQYF. CDR3 nucleotides: TGTGCCAGCAGCGTAGGGGTCCTAGGAGCCTACGAGCAGTACTTC.

The chain joins TRBV3-1 (or the pseudogene TRBV3-2) to TRBJ2-4, with 7 positions matching TRBD1. Losses at the gene ends were 0 bases for V and 1 base for J; bases not matched to a gene: 12. CDR1 is LGHDT, CDR2 YNNKEL, per germline (reference sequence). This CDR3 is 19 amino acids long. In DNA, the CDR3 is TGTGCCAGCAGCCAAGACTTTTTCGCCGGGACAGTGGCCAAAAACATTCAGTACTTC. It yields the protein CASSQDFFAGTVAKNIQYF.

The chain uses TRBV7-8 and TRBJ2-7; 11 bases line up with TRBD2. There are 14 residues in the CDR3. In germline, CDR1 is SGHVS, CDR2 FQNEAQ. Trimming took 5 bases from V and 4 from J; bases not matched to a gene: 4. For the CDR3, the DNA is TGTGCCAGCAGCCGCGGGACTAGCGGATACGAGCAGTACTTC. Translated, it gives CASSRGTSGYEQYF. The full variable domain, its missing parts supplied by reference TRBV7-8 and TRBJ2-7, is GAGVSQSPRYKVAKRGQDVALRCDPISGHVSLFWYQQALGQGPEFLTYFQNEAQLDKSGLPSDRFFAERPEGSVSTLKIQRTQQEDSAVYLCASSRGTSGYEQYFGPGTRLTVT.

This chain connects TRBV3-1 (or the pseudogene TRBV3-2) to TRBJ2-3; D may be TRBD1 (5 bases). Trimming pared 0 bases from V and 13 bases from J, leaving 11 bases between. Per the germline V gene, CDR1 is LGHDT and CDR2 is YNNKEL (reference sequence). This CDR3 is 12 amino acids long. The CDR3 region has the DNA TGTGCCAGCAGCCAAGACAAAGTCAGGGAGTATTTT. Translated: CASSQDKVREYF.

The rearrangement links TRBV2 to TRBJ1-2; 7 bases align to TRBD1. CDR3 length: 14 amino acids. From germline, CDR1 is SNHLY and CDR2 FYNNEI. Trimming cost V 4 bases and J 6 bases; bases outside gene matches: 8. In DNA, the CDR3 is TGTGCCAGCAGTGGACGCAGGGGGTCCCATGGCTACACCTTC. Translated, it gives CASSGRRGSHGYTF.

The V call is TRBV7-3, the J call TRBJ1-5, with 10 bases matching TRBD1. CDR1 and CDR2 (germline): SGHTA, FQGTGA. V lost 9 bases, J lost 3 bases, and 11 bases stayed unmatched. The CDR3 has 16 residues. CDR3 amino acids: CASDRGPFNLNQPQHF. CDR3 nucleotides: TGTGCCAGTGACAGGGGGCCCTTTAATCTCAATCAGCCCCAGCATTTT.

V is TRBV4-2 and J is TRBJ2-5; D not certain. Between the trimmed V and J ends, which lost 1 base and 2 bases, there was a span of 8 bases. Germline V gives CDR1 LGHNA, CDR2 YNFKEQ. The CDR3 contains 14 residues. The CDR3 DNA reads TGTGCCAGCAGCCAAGGGTTCGGGCAAGAGACCCAGTACTTC. Translated, it gives CASSQGFGQETQYF.

The CDR3 reads CASSETGNSGANVLTF. In DNA, the CDR3 is TGTGCCAGCAGTGAAACAGGCAACTCTGGGGCCAACGTCCTGACTTTC. V gene TRBV6-1 combines with J gene TRBJ2-6; D possibly corresponds to TRBD1 (5 bases). This CDR3 comprises 16 residues. Trimming removed 2 bases from V and 0 bases from J, with 8 bases in between. CDR1 and CDR2 (germline): MNHNS, SASEGT.

This clone appeared a few times. The rearrangement joins TRBV9 to TRBJ1-2; 7 bases fit TRBD1. V was pared by 4 bases and J by 8 bases, with 11 bases of the junction left unmatched. This CDR3 is 14 amino acids long. The germline gives CDR1 SGDLS, CDR2 YYNGEE. The CDR3 sequence: CASSTSDRTGGYTF. CDR3 bases: TGTGCCAGCAGCACCTCAGACCGGACAGGCGGCTACACCTTC.

This chain links TRBV2 with TRBJ2-3; no firm D call. The CDR3 spans 15 residues. V was cut by 0 bases and J by 4 bases, with 11 bases left in between. CDR1 SNHLY and CDR2 FYNNEI come from the germline V gene. In DNA, the CDR3 is TGTGCCAGCAGTGAAGCGCTAGGGTGGGCAGATACGCAGTATTTT. Translation gives CASSEALGWADTQYF.

The chain combines TRBV29-1 with TRBJ2-7, with D perhaps assigned TRBD1 or TRBD2 (5 bases each). Trimming removed 2 bases from V and 0 bases from J, with 14 bases in between. There are 15 residues in the CDR3. CDR1 is SQVTM, CDR2 ANQGSEA, per germline. The CDR3 bases are TGCAGCGTTGAACAATCGGGACGGCACTCCTACGAGCAGTACTTC. It translates to CSVEQSGRHSYEQYF.

The chain uses TRBV7-3 and TRBJ1-2; D is perhaps TRBD1 (5 bases). The V gene's germline CDR1 is SGHTA and CDR2 FQGTGA. The length of the CDR3 is 12 residues. The ends were cut back, 4 bases at V and 5 bases at J, with 8 bases in the middle. The CDR3 DNA is TGTGCCAGCAGCTGGGACGGTTATGGCTACACCTTC. Translating gives CASSWDGYGYTF.

This chain joins TRBV27 and TRBJ2-5; the D is unclear. The V gene's germline CDR1 is MNHEY and CDR2 SMNVEV (reference sequence). CDR3 length equals 14 residues. Trimming shortened V by 5 bases and J by 3 bases, and 13 bases separated the two germline ends. CDR3 sequence reads: CASSPPHPKETQYF. The CDR3 DNA is TGTGCCAGCAGTCCCCCTCACCCCAAAGAGACCCAGTACTTC.

V and J are TRBV11-2 and TRBJ2-1; D possibly corresponds to TRBD1 (6 bases). Germline V gene lookup returns CDR1 SGHAT and CDR2 FQNNGV. The CDR3 consists of 17 residues. V was pared by 2 bases and J by 4 bases, with 18 bases between. The chain's CDR3 is CASSLRSQGIPYNEQFF. The CDR3 DNA follows: TGTGCCAGCAGCTTAAGATCTCAGGGGATACCGTACAATGAGCAGTTCTTC. Drawing the rest from reference TRBV11-2 and TRBJ2-1, the complete variable domain is EAGVAQSPRYKIIEKRQSVAFWCNPISGHATLYWYQQILGQGPKLLIQFQNNGVVDDSQLPKDRFSAERLKGVDSTLKIQPAKLEDSAVYLCASSLRSQGIPYNEQFFGPGTRLTVL.

The genes are TRBV5-6 and TRBJ1-2, with 11 bases aligning to TRBD1. V lost 4 bases, J lost 4 bases, and 6 bases stayed unmatched. Germline lookup yields CDR1 SGHDT and CDR2 YYEEEE. This CDR3 contains 15 residues. The CDR3 DNA follows: TGTGCCAGCAGCCCGCGGACAGGGGGCGGCTATGGCTACACCTTC. It is translated as CASSPRTGGGYGYTF.

V gene TRBV7-2 combines with J gene TRBJ1-5; D gene ambiguous. The germline gives CDR1 SGHTA, CDR2 FQGNSA. Trimming took 2 bases from V and 8 from J, leaving 16 bases between them. The CDR3 is 15 amino acids. The CDR3: CASSLSNGDLEPQHF. The CDR3 DNA reads as TGTGCCAGCAGCTTAAGTAACGGGGATCTGGAGCCCCAGCATTTT. Using reference TRBV7-2 and TRBJ1-5 for the parts outside the CDR3, the full variable domain is GAGVSQSPSNKVTEKGKDVELRCDPISGHTALYWYRQSLGQGLEFLIYFQGNSAPDKSGLPSDRFSAERTGGSVSTLTIQRTQQEDSAVYLCASSLSNGDLEPQHFGDGTRLSIL.

The genes are TRBV5-5 and TRBJ2-5; the D gene is possibly TRBD1 (5 bases). V was clipped by 4 bases and J by 5 bases, with 12 bases between them. The CDR3 runs to 13 residues. Germline assignment: CDR1 SGHKS and CDR2 YYEKEE (reference sequence). CDR3 nucleotides: TGTGCCAGCAGCACCGGACAATGGGAGACCCAGTACTTC. Residues: CASSTGQWETQYF.

The chain uses TRBV29-1 and TRBJ2-2; D is uncertain. This CDR3 is built from 12 residues. Germline CDR1 SQVTM, CDR2 ANQGSEA. V lost 3 bases, J lost 4 bases, and 6 bases lay in between. The chain's CDR3 is CSVESATGELFF. The CDR3 nucleotides read TGCAGCGTTGAGAGTGCCACCGGGGAGCTGTTTTTT.

The chain joins TRBV25-1 to TRBJ1-5; no firm D call. The CDR3 sequence is 12 residues long. CDR1 and CDR2 from the germline V gene are MGHDK and SYGVNS. V shed 4 bases and J shed 6 bases, with 7 bases lying between them. CDR3 residues: CASSVGTQPQHF. The CDR3 coding sequence is TGTGCCAGCAGTGTTGGTACTCAGCCCCAGCATTTT.

This clone was recorded a few times. This rearrangement joins TRBV10-3 to TRBJ1-3; D is possibly TRBD1 (5 bases). This CDR3 contains 15 residues. The germline V gene has CDR1 ENHRY and CDR2 SYGVKD. Deletions cut 10 bases from V and 5 bases from J, with 21 bases between. The CDR3 nucleotides are TGTGCCAGCTTCCCAGGGTTCACTAGTCGAAACACCATATATTTT. Translation gives CASFPGFTSRNTIYF.

The J gene is TRBJ1-3, the V gene TRBV5-6; D not certain. Germline assignment: CDR1 SGHDT and CDR2 YYEEEE. The CDR3 has 14 amino acids. Trimming removed 3 bases from V and 4 bases from J, with 11 bases in between. The chain's CDR3 is CASSSTSQGNTIYF. The CDR3 DNA follows: TGTGCCAGCAGCTCGACGTCCCAGGGAAACACCATATATTTT.

V and J are TRBV3-1 (or the pseudogene TRBV3-2) and TRBJ2-7; D gene unclear. Germline V CDR1 and CDR2: LGHDT, YNNKEL (reference sequence). V lost 0 bases to trimming and J lost 6 bases, with 12 bases between them. CDR3 length: 14 amino acids. The CDR3 DNA sequence: TGTGCCAGCAGCCAAGATCCGGCAAGGGCCGAGCAGTACTTC. Amino acid sequence: CASSQDPARAEQYF.

The rearrangement uses TRBV15 and TRBJ2-7; TRBD2 might be the D (6 bases). The CDR3 spans 15 residues. Deletions cut 5 bases from V and 0 bases from J, with 14 bases between. In germline, CDR1 is LNHNV, CDR2 YYDKDF (reference sequence). The CDR3 loop reads CATSPSRDFSYEQYF. CDR3 nucleotide sequence: TGTGCCACCAGCCCCAGCAGGGACTTCTCCTACGAGCAGTACTTC.

The chain combines TRBV25-1 with TRBJ2-3; possible D gene TRBD1, 6 bases. The CDR3 spans 14 residues. CDR1 and CDR2 (germline): MGHDK, SYGVNS. Trimming left V 6 bases short and J 1 base short, with 11 bases between. CDR3 in DNA: TGTGCCAGCAGCTCGACAGGCCGCACAGATACGCAGTATTTT. This translates into CASSSTGRTDTQYF. Full variable domain (remainder filled in from reference TRBV25-1 and TRBJ2-3): EADIYQTPRYLVIGTGKKITLECSQTMGHDKMYWYQQDPGMELHLIHYSYGVNSTEKGDLSSESTVSRIRTEHFPLTLESARPSHTSQYLCASSSTGRTDTQYFGPGTRLTVL.

V is TRBV7-8 and J is TRBJ2-2; D gene ambiguous. V dropped 5 bases and J dropped 7 bases, with 11 bases sitting between them. The CDR3 loop spans 13 amino acids. Germline-derived CDR1 and CDR2 are SGHVS and FQNEAQ. This CDR3 reads CASSLHNDGELFF. CDR3 sequence (DNA): TGTGCCAGCAGCCTGCACAATGACGGGGAGCTGTTTTTT.

The sample holds one count of this clone. The V call is TRBV5-1, the J call TRBJ2-1; 9 bases are a match to TRBD1. The CDR3 runs 16 residues. Trimming at V came to 0 bases and at J to 4 bases, leaving 5 bases not matched to a gene. Germline CDR1 SGHRS, CDR2 YFSETQ. CDR3 nucleotide sequence: TGCGCCAGCAGCTTGGATCGGACAGGGGCGTACAATGAGCAGTTCTTC. This gives the protein CASSLDRTGAYNEQFF.

This clone has only one observation. The rearrangement joins TRBV19 to TRBJ2-7; 9 bases agree with TRBD1. V shed 4 bases, J shed 4 bases, and the junction held 5 bases outside the gene matches. Per germline, CDR1 LNHDA and CDR2 SQIVND (reference sequence). CDR3 length equals 14 residues. CDR3 coding DNA: TGTGCCAGTAGTAGGGGGACAGGGAGATACGAGCAGTACTTC. Its protein is CASSRGTGRYEQYF. The whole variable domain, remainder taken from reference TRBV19 and TRBJ2-7, is DGGITQSPKYLFRKEGQNVTLSCEQNLNHDAMYWYRQDPGQGLRLIYYSQIVNDFQKGDIAEGYSVSREKKESFPLTVTSAQKNPTAFYLCASSRGTGRYEQYFGPGTRLTVT.